This T cell receptor (beta chain) was recovered during a study of blood T cell repertoires in COVID-19. Study-level information: Donors in the United States, Italy and Spain gave samples during acute or convalescent COVID-19. Sources were T cells, B-cell-depleted T cells, or PBMCs; the material itself was cDNA or gDNA.

With 1 base clipped from V and 1 base from J, the junction kept 9 bases outside the gene matches. The CDR3 has 19 amino acids. Germline CDR1 LGHDT, CDR2 YNNKEL (reference sequence). In the original analysis: Cell counts per sample came from amplifying reference gene primers. TCRdb's copy holds only in-frame clones and misses some; the assay was immunoSEQ multiplex PCR. V and J calls and clone size follow that table, whereas D and trimming were derived from the DNA. This sample has some 250,000 clones, with about 86% found just once. The chain joins TRBV3-1 (or the pseudogene TRBV3-2) to TRBJ2-1, with TRBD2 matching over 11 bases. Sequencing was performed on peripheral blood. The receptor's source is a man aged 25 to 40 with active or convalescent COVID-19. As DNA, the CDR3 is TGTGCCAGCAGCCAAGTTAATAGCGGGGGGGCCGGGTCCTACAATGAGCAGTTCTTC. It yields the protein CASSQVNSGGAGSYNEQFF.